This is a list of T cell receptor beta chains from one sample in a study of blood T cell repertoires in COVID-19. TCRdb keeps only in-frame clones here, not all; method: immunoSEQ multiplex PCR. This table has around 300,000 clones, about 90% appearing once. The sample consisted of PBMCs or T cells enriched from blood (not recorded which). Every receptor here comes from a woman aged 55-75 years who had recovered from COVID-19. CDR3s include the opening cysteine and the closing phenylalanine or tryptophan. D genes are given only for firm matches. Clone size is not always given. Where it is, it says once, few, many or a class for expanded clones.

J: TRBJ1-2
D: TRBD1
V: TRBV12-3/TRBV12-4
size: -
CDR3: CASSMTGVDGYTF
DNA: TGTGCCAGCAGCATGACAGGGGTTGACGGCTACACCTTC

J: TRBJ2-3
D: -
V: TRBV27
size: -
CDR3: CASSPADTDTQYF
DNA: TGTGCCAGCAGTCCGGCGGATACAGATACGCAGTATTTT

J: TRBJ1-6
D: -
V: TRBV12-3/TRBV12-4
size: -
CDR3: CASSRTGIPLHF
DNA: TGTGCCAGCAGTCGTACAGGGATCCCCCTCCACTTT

J: TRBJ1-6
D: -
V: TRBV5-1
size: -
CDR3: CASSLNIPGGSPLHF
DNA: TGCGCCAGCAGCTTGAACATCCCTGGAGGTTCACCCCTCCACTTT

J: TRBJ2-7
D: TRBD1
V: TRBV10-1
size: -
CDR3: CASSESGQGIVHEQYF
DNA: TGCGCCAGCAGTGAGTCTGGACAGGGGATTGTCCACGAGCAGTACTTC

J: TRBJ1-4
D: TRBD1
V: TRBV4-1
size: -
CDR3: CASSSGTGNEKLFF
DNA: TGCGCCAGCAGCTCCGGGACAGGGAATGAAAAACTGTTTTTT

J: TRBJ1-1
D: TRBD1
V: TRBV18
size: -
CDR3: CASSDRVVGYTEAFF
DNA: TGTGCCAGCTCAGACAGGGTAGTTGGGTACACTGAAGCTTTCTTT

J: TRBJ1-5
D: TRBD1
V: TRBV2
size: once
CDR3: CASSEEGAQPQHF
DNA: TGTGCCAGCAGTGAAGAGGGGGCGCAGCCCCAGCATTTT

J: TRBJ2-1
D: -
V: TRBV5-1
size: -
CDR3: CASSFGTYNEQFF
DNA: TGCGCCAGCAGCTTCGGGACTTACAATGAGCAGTTCTTC

J: TRBJ1-1
D: TRBD1
V: TRBV28
size: -
CDR3: CASSFPGQGMNTEAFF
DNA: TGTGCCAGCAGTTTCCCGGGACAGGGAATGAACACTGAAGCTTTCTTT

J: TRBJ2-3
D: -
V: TRBV6-5
size: -
CDR3: CASSYSIYTDTQYF
DNA: TGTGCCAGCAGTTACTCGATCTACACAGATACGCAGTATTTT

J: TRBJ1-2
D: -
V: TRBV9
size: -
CDR3: CASSPQAQNYGYTF
DNA: TGTGCCAGCAGCCCCCAGGCACAGAACTATGGCTACACCTTC

J: TRBJ1-3
D: -
V: TRBV9
size: -
CDR3: CASSVVEVRLEKNTIYF
DNA: TGTGCCAGCAGCGTAGTGGAGGTCCGTCTCGAAAAAAACACCATATATTTT

J: TRBJ1-5
D: -
V: TRBV19
size: -
CDR3: CASRPDRNNQPQHF
DNA: TGTGCCAGTAGGCCGGACAGAAACAATCAGCCCCAGCATTTT

J: TRBJ2-1
D: TRBD1
V: TRBV19
size: -
CDR3: CASTPPGQGYNEQFF
DNA: TGTGCCAGTACCCCCCCGGGACAGGGGTACAATGAGCAGTTCTTC

J: TRBJ1-1
D: -
V: TRBV28
size: -
CDR3: CASSLPVQGTAFF
DNA: TGTGCCAGCAGTTTACCCGTACAGGGTACAGCTTTCTTT

J: TRBJ2-3
D: TRBD2
V: TRBV13
size: -
CDR3: CASTPPWEGRTDTQYF
DNA: TGTGCCAGCACGCCGCCCTGGGAGGGCCGAACAGATACGCAGTATTTT